The 9 T cell receptor beta chains listed next were all sequenced from one sample in a study of identical twins. TCRdb re-derived calls from the 5' RACE reads in MiXCR, one entry per CDR3 protein. This table has 250,000 or so distinct CDR3 sequences, roughly 8% appearing once. These data are also associated with another study on yellow fever vaccine responses in identical twins.

Sequencing used CD8+ T cells sorted from blood. These receptors were collected from a woman between 18 and 30 years old in good health.

The sample holds a few counts of this clonotype. V gene TRBV19 combines with J gene TRBJ2-7, with 7 bases that match TRBD1. Germline assignment: CDR1 LNHDA and CDR2 SQIVND (reference sequence). This CDR3 spans 16 amino acids. V dropped 4 bases and J dropped 5; count of bases not matched to a gene: 14. Here the CDR3 reads CASSNPMDTGVHEQYF. CDR3 coding DNA: TGTGCCAGTAGTAACCCTATGGACACAGGGGTCCACGAGCAGTACTTC.

This clonotype was detected only a few times. J is TRBJ2-5 and V is TRBV4-1; the match to TRBD2 covers 13 bases. Germline V gene sequence: CDR1 MGHRA, CDR2 YSYEKL. V lost 0 bases to trimming and J lost 5 bases; unmatched junction nucleotides: 9. The CDR3 contains 18 residues. The CDR3 protein is CASSQDTSGGALMETQYF. The DNA of the CDR3 is TGCGCCAGCAGCCAAGACACTAGCGGGGGGGCCTTGATGGAGACCCAGTACTTC.

CDR3 in amino acids: CSARDLREGWIGELFF. The CDR3 DNA reads TGCAGTGCTAGAGACCTCCGAGAGGGATGGATCGGGGAGCTGTTTTTT. The chain has TRBV20-1 and TRBJ2-2; a weak D match, TRBD2 (5 bases). Germline CDR1 reads DFQATT; CDR2 reads SNEGSKA (reference sequence). V dropped 0 bases and J dropped 7 bases, with 18 bases sitting between them. The CDR3 runs 16 residues.

This clonotype was observed many times. The rearrangement joins TRBV6-4 to TRBJ2-2; TRBD1 aligns across 8 bases. Germline V lookup: CDR1 MRHNA, CDR2 SNTAGT. The CDR3 runs to 16 residues. V shed 3 bases, J shed 1 base, and the junction held 4 bases outside the gene matches. The CDR3 reads CASSETGGLNTGELFF. The CDR3 nucleotides read TGTGCCAGCAGTGAAACAGGGGGTTTGAACACCGGGGAGCTGTTTTTT.

This clonotype was counted only a few times. This chain joins TRBV5-5 and TRBJ1-2; D not resolved. CDR3 length: 15 residues. V lost 2 bases and J 1 base, leaving 12 bases between the germline ends. In germline, CDR1 is SGHKS, CDR2 YYEKEE (reference sequence). The CDR3 sequence: CASSFFGSYNYGYTF. Here the CDR3 DNA reads TGTGCCAGCAGCTTTTTCGGGAGCTATAACTATGGCTACACCTTC.

In its sample, this clonotype was seen many times. The V gene is TRBV27, the J gene TRBJ2-7; D possibly uses TRBD1 or TRBD2 (5 bases each). Germline lookup yields CDR1 MNHEY and CDR2 SMNVEV (reference sequence). V lost 1 base and J lost 0, with 10 bases in between. There are 15 residues in the CDR3. Written as DNA, the CDR3 is TGTGCCAGCAGTTTATTCCGGGACGGCTCCTACGAGCAGTACTTC. Protein sequence: CASSLFRDGSYEQYF.

The table lists this clonotype with many counts. The J gene is TRBJ2-2, the V gene TRBV6-5; D call uncertain. Germline V CDR1 and CDR2: MNHEY, SVGAGI. The CDR3 length is 15 residues. Trimming left V 4 bases short and J 7 bases short, with 16 bases between. CDR3 sequence: CASSSPDQVGGELFF. DNA for the CDR3: TGTGCCAGCAGTTCCCCGGATCAAGTAGGCGGGGAGCTGTTTTTT.

This clonotype has more than one count but fewer than ten. The rearrangement joins TRBV4-3 to TRBJ2-2, with a weak D call TRBD2 (6 bases). Trimming removed 1 base at V and 1 base at J, with 13 bases between. The germline gives CDR1 LGHNA, CDR2 YSLEER. This CDR3 has 17 amino acids. Here the CDR3 reads CASSQGIGGENTGELFF. The CDR3, as DNA: TGCGCCAGCAGCCAAGGGATCGGAGGGGAGAACACCGGGGAGCTGTTTTTT.

This chain connects TRBV28 to TRBJ1-4, with a tentative D call TRBD1 (5 bases). The CDR3 spans 14 residues. Per germline, CDR1 MDHEN and CDR2 SYDVKM. Trimming took 3 bases from V and 7 from J, leaving 12 bases between them. This chain's CDR3 is CASSFGQGREKLFF. The CDR3 nucleotides are TGTGCCAGCAGTTTCGGGCAGGGTCGTGAAAAACTGTTTTTT. The complete variable domain, with remaining parts taken from reference TRBV28 and TRBJ1-4, reads DVKVTQSSRYLVKRTGEKVFLECVQDMDHENMFWYRQDPGLGLRLIYFSYDVKMKEKGDIPEGYSVSREKKERFSLILESASTNQTSMYLCASSFGQGREKLFFGSGTQLSVL.